Listed here are 18 T cell receptor beta chains from one sample, sequenced in a study of vaccination and CD4 T cells after COVID-19. No antigen is known for these receptors. An Oncomine TCR Beta short-read assay was used to sequence the DNA from cultured CD4+ T cells. MiXCR, run by TCRdb on the PCR reads, gives a single entry per CDR3 protein. Here the sample spans roughly 7,900 distinct CDR3 sequences, 36% being singletons. Treatment here: roughly 10-day PBMC culture with coronavirus spike peptide pools or control peptides (ViraFEST assay). It was before the COVID-19 pandemic (2011-2018) that the unexposed donor's CD4+ T cells were collected. The sequenced material came from CD4+ T cells from blood, cultured in vitro. The receptors were gathered from a human donor in good health.

The J gene is TRBJ1-3, the V gene TRBV5-1; the D gene is possibly TRBD1 (6 bases). Trimming left V 4 bases short and J 3 bases short, with 11 bases between. The length of the CDR3 is 14 residues. Germline V CDR1 and CDR2: SGHRS, YFSETQ. The CDR3 loop reads CASSPGVDGNTIYF. The CDR3 DNA is TGCGCCAGCAGCCCAGGGGTAGATGGAAACACCATATATTTT.

This clonotype was picked up a small number of times. The genes are TRBV7-8 and TRBJ2-7; TRBD1 matches 8 bases. The CDR3 extends over 14 amino acids. V was pared by 5 bases and J by 2 bases, with 5 bases of the junction left unmatched. From germline, CDR1 is SGHVS and CDR2 FQNEAQ. The CDR3 here is CASSPGTGTYEQYF. CDR3 nucleotides: TGTGCCAGCAGCCCCGGGACAGGCACCTACGAGCAGTACTTC.

V is TRBV6-5 and J is TRBJ2-1; D might be TRBD2 (5 bases). Trimming removed 4 bases at V and 7 bases at J, with 14 bases between. This CDR3 is 14 amino acids long. Germline assignment: CDR1 MNHEY and CDR2 SVGAGI. CDR3 region: CASSSGIRGNEQFF. The CDR3 DNA reads TGTGCCAGCAGTTCCGGGATCAGAGGAAATGAGCAGTTCTTC.

The chain links TRBV12-3 or TRBV12-4 to TRBJ2-3; a possible D gene is TRBD2 (6 bases). The CDR3 runs to 14 residues. V gave up 8 bases and J gave up 1 base, with 13 bases separating them. The DNA for the CDR3 is TGTGCCAGCGCCGAGGGCGGGGGCACAGATACGCAGTATTTT. It specifies CASAEGGGTDTQYF.

The CDR3 region has the DNA TGTGCCAGCAGTGAATGGACGGACTACACCTTC. Translated: CASSEWTDYTF. The V and J genes are TRBV6-1 and TRBJ1-2; D is undetermined. The CDR3 is 11 residues long. Per the germline V gene, CDR1 is MNHNS and CDR2 is SASEGT. The ends were cut back, 2 bases at V and 10 bases at J, with 8 bases in the middle.

V usage is TRBV12-3 or TRBV12-4 and J usage is TRBJ1-5, with D perhaps TRBD1 (6 bases). The V end was cut by 3 bases, the J end by 3 bases, with 15 bases between. There are 16 residues in the CDR3. CDR3 sequence reads: CASSFSGVGDNQPQHF. The CDR3 DNA is TGTGCCAGCAGTTTCTCAGGGGTAGGGGACAATCAGCCCCAGCATTTT.

The rearrangement links TRBV2 to TRBJ2-3; D might be TRBD2 (7 bases). Germline V lookup: CDR1 SNHLY, CDR2 FYNNEI. The length of the CDR3 is 15 residues. V lost 1 base to trimming and J lost 8 bases, with 16 bases between them. CDR3 amino acids: CASSEVGGRGGTQYF. In nucleotides, the CDR3 is TGTGCCAGCAGTGAAGTGGGGGGGCGTGGGGGTACGCAGTATTTT.

J is TRBJ2-5 and V is TRBV27; 12 bases map to TRBD2. Germline V gene data show CDR1 as MNHEY and CDR2 as SMNVEV (reference sequence). V dropped 10 bases and J dropped 6; count of bases not matched to a gene: 12. The CDR3 is 15 residues long. CDR3 residues: CATRGLAGGPKTQYF. The DNA for the CDR3 is TGTGCCACCCGGGGGCTAGCGGGGGGGCCGAAGACCCAGTACTTC.

The chain recombines TRBV20-1 with TRBJ2-7; possibly TRBD2 for D (6 bases). This CDR3 has 15 amino acids. The V gene's germline CDR1 is DFQATT and CDR2 SNEGSKA (reference sequence). V lost 4 bases and J lost 0, with 16 bases in between. The CDR3 sequence is CSAMEGSGNSYEQYF. CDR3 DNA sequence: TGCAGTGCTATGGAGGGTTCTGGAAACTCCTACGAGCAGTACTTC.

This clonotype was observed a few times. The chain couples TRBV6-1 to TRBJ1-2, with a tentative D call TRBD1 (5 bases). V was trimmed by 5 bases and J by 8 bases, leaving 9 bases between them. Germline V gives CDR1 MNHNS, CDR2 SASEGT. The CDR3 is made up of 11 amino acids. CDR3 nucleotide sequence: TGTGCCAGCAGTAGGGACGGCGGCTACACCTTC. Its translation is CASSRDGGYTF.

V is TRBV6-1 and J is TRBJ2-6, with 7 bases that match TRBD1. CDR3 size: 17 residues. J was trimmed by 1 base and V by 6 bases; bases with no gene match: 9. Per the germline V gene, CDR1 is MNHNS and CDR2 is SASEGT. CDR3 in DNA: TGTGCCAGCAGCCAAGGGGGCGCGGTATCTGGGGCCAACGTCCTGACTTTC. Its protein is CASSQGGAVSGANVLTF.

This rearrangement joins TRBV2 to TRBJ2-2; D not resolved. The germline V and J ends were trimmed by 6 bases and 0 bases, with 5 bases remaining between them. Germline lookup yields CDR1 SNHLY and CDR2 FYNNEI. The CDR3 consists of 13 residues. The CDR3 coding sequence is TGTGCCAGCAGCCCTGCGAACACCGGGGAGCTGTTTTTT. It specifies CASSPANTGELFF.

This chain connects TRBV6-1 to TRBJ1-2; D gene ambiguous. This CDR3 is built from 14 residues. V lost 8 bases to trimming and J lost 3 bases, with 16 bases between them. The germline CDR1 and CDR2 sequences are MNHNS and SASEGT. The CDR3 sequence is CASHSSLLDYGYTF. CDR3 sequence (DNA): TGTGCCAGCCACTCCTCTCTATTGGACTATGGCTACACCTTC.

The chain couples TRBV7-9 to TRBJ1-1, with D unclear. The CDR3 runs to 13 residues. Germline loops: CDR1 SEHNR, CDR2 FQNEAQ (reference sequence). The V gene lost 1 base and the J gene lost 1 base, with 4 bases spanning the gap. CDR3 nucleotide sequence: TGTGCCAGCAGCTTAGAGGCGAACACTGAAGCTTTCTTT. Translated: CASSLEANTEAFF.

The chain combines TRBV2 with TRBJ2-3; 8 bases align to TRBD2. From germline, CDR1 is SNHLY and CDR2 FYNNEI. CDR3 size: 15 residues. With 9 bases clipped from V and 0 bases from J, the junction kept 8 bases outside the gene matches. This chain's CDR3 is CASILAGSSTDTQYF. In DNA form, the CDR3 reads TGTGCCAGTATCTTAGCGGGGTCTAGCACAGATACGCAGTATTTT.

This clonotype was observed a single time. The V and J genes are TRBV5-4 and TRBJ1-1, with D possibly matching TRBD1 (5 bases). Germline V gene lookup returns CDR1 SGHNT and CDR2 YYREEE (reference sequence). Trimming removed 4 bases at V and 0 bases at J, with 19 bases between. The CDR3 length is 17 residues. The CDR3 DNA reads TGTGCCAGCAGCCCTGTCAGGGAGATGTTTATGAACACTGAAGCTTTCTTT. This sequence encodes CASSPVREMFMNTEAFF.

This clonotype was counted between two and nine times. This chain links TRBV27 with TRBJ1-5; D gene ambiguous. The CDR3 is made up of 17 amino acids. CDR1 and CDR2 (germline): MNHEY, SMNVEV (reference sequence). V gave up 4 bases and J gave up 0 bases, with 16 bases separating them. The CDR3 reads CASSSGSGRDSNQPQHF. The CDR3 bases are TGTGCCAGCAGTTCGGGGTCGGGAAGAGATAGCAATCAGCCCCAGCATTTT.

The chain carries TRBV19 and TRBJ1-2; 7 bases map to TRBD1. V lost 7 bases to trimming and J lost 5 bases; unmatched junction nucleotides: 10. Germline V gene data show CDR1 as LNHDA and CDR2 as SQIVND (reference sequence). The CDR3 is made up of 14 amino acids. Here the CDR3 reads CASNDWRQGYGYTF. CDR3 nucleotides: TGTGCCAGTAATGATTGGAGACAGGGATATGGCTACACCTTC.